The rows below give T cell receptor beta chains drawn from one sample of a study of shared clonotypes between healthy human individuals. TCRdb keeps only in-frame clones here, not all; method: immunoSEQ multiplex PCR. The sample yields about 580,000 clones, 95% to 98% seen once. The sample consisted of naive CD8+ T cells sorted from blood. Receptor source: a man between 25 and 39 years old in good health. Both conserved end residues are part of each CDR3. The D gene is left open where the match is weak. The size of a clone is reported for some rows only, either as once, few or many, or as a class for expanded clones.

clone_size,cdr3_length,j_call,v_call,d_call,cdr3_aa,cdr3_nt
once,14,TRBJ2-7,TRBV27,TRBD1,CASGSGQGGNEQYF,TGTGCCAGCGGGTCGGGACAGGGAGGAAACGAGCAGTACTTC
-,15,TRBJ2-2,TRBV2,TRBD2,CASISGGRAPGMVFF,TGTGCCAGCATCTCGGGCGGGAGAGCACCGGGGATGGTGTTTTTT
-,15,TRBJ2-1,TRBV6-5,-,CASRHTKLEGDEQFF,TGTGCCAGCCGACACACCAAACTAGAGGGCGATGAGCAGTTCTTC
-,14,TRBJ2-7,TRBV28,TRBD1,CASSPDRVIYEQYF,TGTGCCAGCAGCCCCGACAGGGTTATTTACGAGCAGTACTTC
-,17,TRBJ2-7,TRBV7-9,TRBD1,CASSPPPQGALSYEQYF,TGTGCCAGCAGCCCACCCCCCCAGGGGGCCCTCTCCTACGAGCAGTACTTC
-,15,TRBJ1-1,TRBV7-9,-,CASSLAGREAGEAFF,TGTGCCAGCAGCTTAGCCGGCAGGGAGGCAGGTGAAGCTTTCTTT
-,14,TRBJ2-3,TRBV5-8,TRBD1,CASSFRGTTDTQYF,TGTGCCAGCAGCTTCAGGGGGACGACAGATACGCAGTATTTT
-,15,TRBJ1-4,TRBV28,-,CASSTGRRLNEKLFF,TGTGCCAGCAGCACTGGCCGCCGGTTAAATGAAAAACTGTTTTTT
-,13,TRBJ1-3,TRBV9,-,CASSVNSGNTIYF,TGTGCCAGCAGCGTAAACTCTGGAAACACCATATATTTT
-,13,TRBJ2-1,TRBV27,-,CASSLGERREQFF,TGTGCCAGCAGTTTGGGGGAAAGGCGTGAGCAGTTCTTC
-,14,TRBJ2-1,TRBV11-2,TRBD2,CASSPTSGYNEQFF,TGTGCCAGCAGCCCGACTAGCGGATACAATGAGCAGTTCTTC
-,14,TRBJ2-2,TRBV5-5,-,CASSSTPGSAQLFF,TGTGCCAGCAGCAGCACACCAGGGAGTGCCCAGCTGTTTTTT
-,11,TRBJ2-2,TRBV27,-,CASSGAGELFF,TGTGCCAGCAGCGGGGCCGGGGAGCTGTTTTTT
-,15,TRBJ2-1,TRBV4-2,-,CASSQDPATVDEQFF,TGTGCCAGCAGCCAAGACCCCGCGACAGTCGATGAGCAGTTCTTC
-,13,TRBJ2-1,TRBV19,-,CASSMGAGNEQFF,TGTGCCAGTAGTATGGGGGCAGGCAATGAGCAGTTCTTC
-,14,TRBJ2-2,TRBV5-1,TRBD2,CASSSGLAGGELFF,TGCGCCAGCAGCTCCGGACTAGCTGGCGGGGAGCTGTTTTTT
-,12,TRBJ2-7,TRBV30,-,CAGTGVTYEQYF,TGTGCCGGAACCGGGGTTACCTACGAGCAGTACTTC
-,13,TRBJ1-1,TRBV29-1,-,CSVTTGLNTEAFF,TGCAGCGTCACGACAGGCTTGAACACTGAAGCTTTCTTT
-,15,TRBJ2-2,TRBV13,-,CASSLGASVAGELFF,TGTGCCAGCAGCTTAGGGGCTAGCGTCGCCGGGGAGCTGTTTTTT
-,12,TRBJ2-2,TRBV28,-,CASSFPFGELFF,TGTGCCAGCAGTTTTCCGTTCGGGGAGCTGTTTTTT
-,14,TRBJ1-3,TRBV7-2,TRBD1,CARGGTANGNTIYF,TGTGCCAGGGGCGGGACAGCTAATGGAAACACCATATATTTT